This is a list of T cell receptor beta chains from one sample in a study of T cell responses to AZD1222 COVID-19 vaccine. The method was immunoSEQ multiplex PCR; TCRdb's version includes in-frame clones alone and lacks a portion of them. The data hold tens of thousands of clones, with 75% to 85% observed a single time. The sample consisted of peripheral blood, taken on day 0 of AZD1222 vaccination. The source is an adult in good health. Each CDR3 is given with its conserved first and last residue. A D gene is named only where the DNA matches it firmly. Clone size, where shown, is once, few, many, or a class for clones that have expanded.

clone_size | j_call | v_call | d_call | cdr3_nt | cdr3_aa
- | TRBJ2-3 | TRBV29-1 | TRBD2 | TGCAGCGTACGGGGGGGGGATACGCAGTATTTT | CSVRGGDTQYF
- | TRBJ1-3 | TRBV11-2 | - | TGTGCCAGCAGCTTAGCAGGGGCTGCCGGAAACACCATATATTTT | CASSLAGAAGNTIYF
- | TRBJ1-2 | TRBV9 | TRBD1 | TGTGCCAGCAGCGTAGGGGCAGGGGGTAGATCCTATGGCTACACCTTC | CASSVGAGGRSYGYTF
- | TRBJ1-2 | TRBV11-2 | - | TGTGCCAGCAGCCAACACACAGAGCCAGTCTATGGCTACACCTTC | CASSQHTEPVYGYTF
- | TRBJ2-7 | TRBV28 | TRBD1 | TGTGCCAGCACCGGGACAGAGTACGAGCAGTACTTC | CASTGTEYEQYF
- | TRBJ1-1 | TRBV18 | TRBD1 | TGTGCCAGCTCACCCCCGGGACAGAGGAATGAAGCTTTCTTT | CASSPPGQRNEAFF
once | TRBJ2-7 | TRBV27 | - | TGTGCCAGCAGTCAACGGGGGTTGTCTTCCTACGAGCAGTACTTC | CASSQRGLSSYEQYF
- | TRBJ2-3 | TRBV6-4 | TRBD2 | TGTGCCAGCAGTGACGCGGGGGGCACAGATACGCAGTATTTT | CASSDAGGTDTQYF
- | TRBJ1-6 | TRBV6-2/TRBV6-3 | TRBD1 | TGTGCCAGCAGTTACAATCGCCCGGGACAGGGGAATTCACCCCTCCACTTT | CASSYNRPGQGNSPLHF
- | TRBJ2-1 | TRBV7-3 | - | TGTGCCAGCAGCCTACTACTGGGGCAGCCTTTTCAGTTCTTC | CASSLLLGQPFQFF
once | TRBJ2-7 | TRBV4-2 | - | TGTGCCAGCAGCCAAGATTCTGTGTTGGGGGAGACAGTGGAGCAGTACTTC | CASSQDSVLGETVEQYF
- | TRBJ1-4 | TRBV6-5 | - | TGTGCCAGCAGTTACCCTCGAGAAAAACTGTTTTTT | CASSYPREKLFF
- | TRBJ2-7 | TRBV7-3 | - | TGTGCCAGCACCGACGAGCAGTACTTC | CASTDEQYF
- | TRBJ2-6 | TRBV5-4 | TRBD2 | TGTGCCAGCAGACTAGCGGTGGGGCCTGGGGCCAACGTCCTGACTTTC | CASRLAVGPGANVLTF
- | TRBJ1-4 | TRBV7-3 | - | TGTGCCAGCAGCTCATACAGGAATGAAAAACTGTTTTTT | CASSSYRNEKLFF
- | TRBJ2-7 | TRBV10-3 | TRBD2 | TGTGCCATCAGTCGGGGGGACGAGCAGTACTTC | CAISRGDEQYF
once | TRBJ2-5 | TRBV5-6 | - | TGTGCCAGCAGCTTGACATCGGGGCCGGAGACCCAGTACTTC | CASSLTSGPETQYF
- | TRBJ1-5 | TRBV12-3/TRBV12-4 | - | TGTGCCAGCACCCTACAGACAGCTCAGCCCCAGCATTTT | CASTLQTAQPQHF
- | TRBJ2-2 | TRBV9 | - | TGTGCCAGCAGCGCCGGAAGCGGGCGCACCGGGGAGCTGTTTTTT | CASSAGSGRTGELFF
- | TRBJ2-7 | TRBV7-9 | - | TGTGCCAGCAGCTTATCGGCAGCAACCTACGAGCAGTACTTC | CASSLSAATYEQYF
- | TRBJ2-6 | TRBV5-1 | - | TGCGCCAGCAGCATAGGGGGCTCTGGGGCCAACGTCCTGACTTTC | CASSIGGSGANVLTF
- | TRBJ2-2 | TRBV15 | - | TGTGCCACCAGCAGTCGAGGACGGGAGCTGTTTTTT | CATSSRGRELFF
- | TRBJ2-1 | TRBV7-9 | - | TGTGCCAGCAGCTTAAAATTTCTCGAGGGGCAGTTCTTC | CASSLKFLEGQFF
- | TRBJ2-3 | TRBV10-1 | - | TGCGCCAGCAGTGAGTCCGGGCCAGATACGCAGTATTTT | CASSESGPDTQYF
- | TRBJ1-2 | TRBV11-3 | - | TGTGCCAGCAGCTTAGAATTCCATGGCTACACCTTC | CASSLEFHGYTF
- | TRBJ1-6 | TRBV5-1 | TRBD1 | TGCGCCAGCAGCATGGACAGGGGTAATTCACCCCTCCACTTT | CASSMDRGNSPLHF
- | TRBJ1-2 | TRBV27 | - | TGTGCCAGCAGTTCCGGGATCGGGTATGGCTACACCTTC | CASSSGIGYGYTF
- | TRBJ1-1 | TRBV7-9 | - | TGTGCCAGCAGCCCGGCGGGCATTTCCACTGAAGCTTTCTTT | CASSPAGISTEAFF
- | TRBJ2-7 | TRBV29-1 | - | TGCAGCGTTGTCGCAGCCTACGAGCAGTACTTC | CSVVAAYEQYF
- | TRBJ2-2 | TRBV5-1 | - | TGCGCCAGCAGCTATGGACAGACCGGGGAGCTGTTTTTT | CASSYGQTGELFF
- | TRBJ2-3 | TRBV5-1 | - | TGCGCCAGCAGCCAAACCTCAACAGATACGCAGTATTTT | CASSQTSTDTQYF
- | TRBJ1-5 | TRBV6-2/TRBV6-3 | - | TGTGCCAGCAGTTTTCTAGGCGGGCAGCCCCAGCATTTT | CASSFLGGQPQHF
- | TRBJ2-2 | TRBV3-1/TRBV3-2 | - | TGTGCCTCTACAAGTGTAAGGGTGCACGGGGAGCTGTTTTTT | CASTSVRVHGELFF
- | TRBJ1-2 | TRBV11-2 | TRBD1 | TGTGCCAGCAGCTTAGAGGCAGGGGGAGGCTACACCTTC | CASSLEAGGGYTF
- | TRBJ2-2 | TRBV4-1 | TRBD1 | TGCGCCAGCGAACCGGGACAGGGCTACACCGGGGAGCTGTTTTTT | CASEPGQGYTGELFF
- | TRBJ2-7 | TRBV6-5 | - | TGTGCCAGCAGTAAGGTCAATTCCTACGAGCAGTACTTC | CASSKVNSYEQYF
- | TRBJ2-2 | TRBV6-5 | TRBD2 | TGTGCCAGCGTCTTAGTAGCGGGGAGTAGCGGGGAGCTGTTTTTT | CASVLVAGSSGELFF
- | TRBJ1-2 | TRBV18 | - | TGTGCCAGCTCACCGTTTCGGCAGGGTGTGGGCTACACCTTC | CASSPFRQGVGYTF
- | TRBJ2-5 | TRBV7-3 | TRBD2 | TGTGCCAGCAGCTTAGGACTAGCGGGAGTAGACCAAGAGACCCAGTACTTC | CASSLGLAGVDQETQYF
- | TRBJ1-1 | TRBV11-3 | - | TGTGCCAGCAGCTTAGGCCCAGGGGAGACTGAAGCTTTCTTT | CASSLGPGETEAFF
- | TRBJ1-2 | TRBV11-2 | TRBD1 | TGTGCCAGCAGCTTAGGGTCCGGGACAGGGGTCGGCTACACCTTC | CASSLGSGTGVGYTF
- | TRBJ1-5 | TRBV12-5 | - | TGTGCTAGTGGTTTGGACGTTGGTCAGCCCCAGCATTTT | CASGLDVGQPQHF